This T cell receptor (beta chain) was observed in a study of identical twins. Findings and limits, study-wide: With monozygotic twins, out-of-frame TCR alpha sharing exceeded what models estimated.

MiXCR, applied by TCRdb to the 5' RACE reads, yields one record per CDR3 protein. The data hold 200,000 to 250,000 distinct CDR3 sequences, with around an eighth observed a single time. This clonotype showed up many times. The antigen remains unidentified. The CDR3 spans 14 residues. V shed 2 bases, J shed 8 bases, and the junction held 7 bases outside the gene matches. Germline V gene sequence: CDR1 SGHRS, CDR2 YFSETQ. Healthy Caucasian individuals made up all the donors. The sequencing input was memory (CD45RO+) T cells sorted from blood. The receptor was isolated from a woman aged 18-30 years in good health. The J gene is TRBJ2-1, the V gene TRBV5-1; 7 bases are a match to TRBD2. The DNA of the CDR3 is TGCGCCAGCAGCTTAGGACTAGGTCGCCATGAGCAGTTCTTC. Amino acid sequence: CASSLGLGRHEQFF.